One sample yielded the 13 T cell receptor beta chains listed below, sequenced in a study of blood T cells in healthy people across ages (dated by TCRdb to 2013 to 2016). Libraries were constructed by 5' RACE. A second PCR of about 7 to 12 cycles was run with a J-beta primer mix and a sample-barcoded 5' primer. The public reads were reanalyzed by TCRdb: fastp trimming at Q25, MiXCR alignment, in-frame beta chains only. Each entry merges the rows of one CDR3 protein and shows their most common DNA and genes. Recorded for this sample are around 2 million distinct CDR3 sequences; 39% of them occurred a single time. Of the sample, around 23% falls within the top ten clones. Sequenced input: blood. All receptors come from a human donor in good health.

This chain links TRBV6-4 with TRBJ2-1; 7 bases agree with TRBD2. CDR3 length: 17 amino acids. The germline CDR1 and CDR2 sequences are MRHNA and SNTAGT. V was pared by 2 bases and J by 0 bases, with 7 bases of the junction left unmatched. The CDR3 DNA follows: TGTGCCAGCAGTGACCAACCTCTAGCGGCCTCCTACAATGAGCAGTTCTTC. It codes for CASSDQPLAASYNEQFF.

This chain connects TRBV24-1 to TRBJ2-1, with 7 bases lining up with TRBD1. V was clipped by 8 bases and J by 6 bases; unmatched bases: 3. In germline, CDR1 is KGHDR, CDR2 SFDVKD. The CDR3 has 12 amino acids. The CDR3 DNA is TGTGCCACCAAGGACAGGATCAATGAGCAGTTCTTC. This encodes CATKDRINEQFF.

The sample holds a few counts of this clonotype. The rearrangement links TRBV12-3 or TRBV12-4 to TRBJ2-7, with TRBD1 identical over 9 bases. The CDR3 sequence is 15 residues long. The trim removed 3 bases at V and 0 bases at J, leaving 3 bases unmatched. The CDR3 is CASSFGQGSSYEQYF. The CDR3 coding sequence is TGTGCCAGCAGTTTCGGACAGGGGAGCTCCTACGAGCAGTACTTC.

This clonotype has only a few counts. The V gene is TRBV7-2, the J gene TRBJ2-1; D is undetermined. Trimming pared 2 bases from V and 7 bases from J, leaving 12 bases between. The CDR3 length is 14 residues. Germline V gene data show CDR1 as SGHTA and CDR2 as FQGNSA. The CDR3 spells CASSLKGITNEQFF. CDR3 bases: TGTGCCAGCAGCTTAAAGGGTATTACGAATGAGCAGTTCTTC.

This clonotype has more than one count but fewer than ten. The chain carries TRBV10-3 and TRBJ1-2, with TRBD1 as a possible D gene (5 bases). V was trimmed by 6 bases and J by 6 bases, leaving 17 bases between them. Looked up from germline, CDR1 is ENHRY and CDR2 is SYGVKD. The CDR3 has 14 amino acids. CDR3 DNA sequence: TGTGCCATCAGGGGGGTGGGGGAGTCGAATGGCTACACCTTC. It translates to CAIRGVGESNGYTF.

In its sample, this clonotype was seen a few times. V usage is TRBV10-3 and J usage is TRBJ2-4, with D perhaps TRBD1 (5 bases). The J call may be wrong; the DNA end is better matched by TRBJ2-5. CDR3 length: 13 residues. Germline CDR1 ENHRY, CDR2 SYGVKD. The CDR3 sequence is CAISTTETETQYF. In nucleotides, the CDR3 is TGTGCCATCAGCACGACAGAAACAGAGACCCAGTACTTC.

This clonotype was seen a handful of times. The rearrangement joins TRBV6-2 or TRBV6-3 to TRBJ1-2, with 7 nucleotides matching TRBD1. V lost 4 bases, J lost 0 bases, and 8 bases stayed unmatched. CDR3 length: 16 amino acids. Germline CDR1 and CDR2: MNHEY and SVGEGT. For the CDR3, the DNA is TGTGCCAGCAGTTGGGTGACAGGGAGCCCTAACTATGGCTACACCTTC. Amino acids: CASSWVTGSPNYGYTF.

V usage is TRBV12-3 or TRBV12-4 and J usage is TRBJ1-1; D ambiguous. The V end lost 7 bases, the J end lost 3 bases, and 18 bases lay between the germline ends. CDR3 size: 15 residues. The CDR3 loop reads CASIINVGVHTEAFF. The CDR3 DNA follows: TGTGCCAGCATTATTAACGTCGGGGTTCACACTGAAGCTTTCTTT.

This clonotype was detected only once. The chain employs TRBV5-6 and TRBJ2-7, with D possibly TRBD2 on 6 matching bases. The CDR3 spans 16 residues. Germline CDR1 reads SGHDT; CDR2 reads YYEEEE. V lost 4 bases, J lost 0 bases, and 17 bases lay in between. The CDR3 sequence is CASSLLEGQSSYEQYF. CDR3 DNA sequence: TGTGCCAGCAGCCTCCTGGAGGGCCAGAGCTCCTACGAGCAGTACTTC.

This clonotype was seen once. CDR3 amino acids: CASSLGSLGTYNEQFF. The CDR3 DNA sequence: TGTGCCAGCAGCTTGGGGAGTCTTGGCACCTACAATGAGCAGTTCTTC. This sequence joins TRBV5-5 and TRBJ2-1; D remains unclear. Germline CDR1 reads SGHKS; CDR2 reads YYEKEE (reference sequence). This CDR3 has 16 residues. The V and J ends lost 0 bases and 2 bases respectively, with 12 bases between them. The full variable domain, completed using reference TRBV5-5 and TRBJ2-1, is DAGVTQSPTHLIKTRGQQVTLRCSPISGHKSVSWYQQVLGQGPQFIFQYYEKEERGRGNFPDRFSARQFPNYSSELNVNALLLGDSALYLCASSLGSLGTYNEQFFGPGTRLTVL.

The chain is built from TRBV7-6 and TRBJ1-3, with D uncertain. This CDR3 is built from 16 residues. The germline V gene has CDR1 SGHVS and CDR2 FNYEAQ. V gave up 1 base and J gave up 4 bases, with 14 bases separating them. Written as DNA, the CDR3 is TGTGCCAGCAGCTTAGAGGTCGGGGTTATCGGAAACACCATATATTTT. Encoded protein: CASSLEVGVIGNTIYF.

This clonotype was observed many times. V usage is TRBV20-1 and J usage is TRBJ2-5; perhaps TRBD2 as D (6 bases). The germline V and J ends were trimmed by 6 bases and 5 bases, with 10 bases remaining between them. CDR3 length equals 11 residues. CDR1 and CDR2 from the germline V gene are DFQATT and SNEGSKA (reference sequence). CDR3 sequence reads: CSAGEEETQYF. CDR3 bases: TGCAGTGCCGGGGAGGAGGAGACCCAGTACTTC.

DNA of the CDR3: TGTGCCAGCAGCTTTTGGAGACCCACAGATACGCAGTATTTT. This sequence encodes CASSFWRPTDTQYF. The chain recombines TRBV5-5 with TRBJ2-3; D not certain. The V gene lost 2 bases and the J gene lost 2 bases, with 9 bases spanning the gap. The length of the CDR3 is 14 residues. Per the germline V gene, CDR1 is SGHKS and CDR2 is YYEKEE (reference sequence).